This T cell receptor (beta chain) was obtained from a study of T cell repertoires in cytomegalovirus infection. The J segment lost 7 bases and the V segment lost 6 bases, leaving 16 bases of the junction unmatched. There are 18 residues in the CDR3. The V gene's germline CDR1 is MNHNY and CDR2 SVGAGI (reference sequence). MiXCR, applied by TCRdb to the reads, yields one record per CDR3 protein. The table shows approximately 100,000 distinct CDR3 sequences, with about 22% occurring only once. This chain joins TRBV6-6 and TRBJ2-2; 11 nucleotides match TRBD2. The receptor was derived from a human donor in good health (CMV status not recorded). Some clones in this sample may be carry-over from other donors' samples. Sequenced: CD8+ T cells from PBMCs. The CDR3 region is CASSLPFGSGRGNGELFF. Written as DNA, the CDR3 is TGTGCCAGCAGCTTGCCTTTTGGTAGCGGGAGGGGTAACGGGGAGCTGTTTTTT.